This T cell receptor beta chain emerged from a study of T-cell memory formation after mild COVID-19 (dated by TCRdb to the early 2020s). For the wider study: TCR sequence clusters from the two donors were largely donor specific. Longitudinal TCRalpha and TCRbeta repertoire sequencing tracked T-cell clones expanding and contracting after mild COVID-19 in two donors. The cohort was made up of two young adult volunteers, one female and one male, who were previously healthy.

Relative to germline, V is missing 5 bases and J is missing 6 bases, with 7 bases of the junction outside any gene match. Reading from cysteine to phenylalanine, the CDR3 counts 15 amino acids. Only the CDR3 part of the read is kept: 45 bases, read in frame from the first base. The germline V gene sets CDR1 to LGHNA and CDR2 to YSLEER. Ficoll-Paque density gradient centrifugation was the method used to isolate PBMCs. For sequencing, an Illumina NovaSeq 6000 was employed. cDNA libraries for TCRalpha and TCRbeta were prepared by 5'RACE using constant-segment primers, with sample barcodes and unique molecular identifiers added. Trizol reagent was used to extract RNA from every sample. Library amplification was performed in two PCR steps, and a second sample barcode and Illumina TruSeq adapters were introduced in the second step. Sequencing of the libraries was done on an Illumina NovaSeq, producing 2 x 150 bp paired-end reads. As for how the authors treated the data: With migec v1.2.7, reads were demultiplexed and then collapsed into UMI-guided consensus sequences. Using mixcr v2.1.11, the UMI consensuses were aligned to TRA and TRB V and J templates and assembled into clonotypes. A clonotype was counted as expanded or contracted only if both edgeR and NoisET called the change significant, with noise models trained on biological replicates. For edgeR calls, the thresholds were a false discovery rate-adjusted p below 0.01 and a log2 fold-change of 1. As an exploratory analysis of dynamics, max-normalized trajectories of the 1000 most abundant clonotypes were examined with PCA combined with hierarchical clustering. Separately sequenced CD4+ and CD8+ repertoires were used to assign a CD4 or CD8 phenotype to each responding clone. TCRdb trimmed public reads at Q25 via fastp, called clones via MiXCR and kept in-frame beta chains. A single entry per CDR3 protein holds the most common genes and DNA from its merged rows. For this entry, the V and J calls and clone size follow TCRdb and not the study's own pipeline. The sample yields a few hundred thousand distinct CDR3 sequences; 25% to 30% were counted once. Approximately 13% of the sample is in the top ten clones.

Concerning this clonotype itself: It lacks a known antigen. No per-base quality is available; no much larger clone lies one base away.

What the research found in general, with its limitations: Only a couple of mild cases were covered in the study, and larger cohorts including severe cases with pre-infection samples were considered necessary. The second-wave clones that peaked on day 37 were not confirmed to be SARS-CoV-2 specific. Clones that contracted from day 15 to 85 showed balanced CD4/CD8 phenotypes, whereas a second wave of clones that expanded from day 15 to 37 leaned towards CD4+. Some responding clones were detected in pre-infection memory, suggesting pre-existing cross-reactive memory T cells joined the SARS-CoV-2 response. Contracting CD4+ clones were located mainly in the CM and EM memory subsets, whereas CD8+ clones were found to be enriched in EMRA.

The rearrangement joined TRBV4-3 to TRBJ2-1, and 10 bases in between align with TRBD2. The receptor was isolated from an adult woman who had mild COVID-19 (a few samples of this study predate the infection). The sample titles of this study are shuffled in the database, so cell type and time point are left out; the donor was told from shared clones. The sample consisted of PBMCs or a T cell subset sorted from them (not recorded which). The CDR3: CASSWLAGEGNEQFF. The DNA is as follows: TGCGCCAGCAGCTGGCTAGCGGGAGAGGGCAATGAGCAGTTCTTC.